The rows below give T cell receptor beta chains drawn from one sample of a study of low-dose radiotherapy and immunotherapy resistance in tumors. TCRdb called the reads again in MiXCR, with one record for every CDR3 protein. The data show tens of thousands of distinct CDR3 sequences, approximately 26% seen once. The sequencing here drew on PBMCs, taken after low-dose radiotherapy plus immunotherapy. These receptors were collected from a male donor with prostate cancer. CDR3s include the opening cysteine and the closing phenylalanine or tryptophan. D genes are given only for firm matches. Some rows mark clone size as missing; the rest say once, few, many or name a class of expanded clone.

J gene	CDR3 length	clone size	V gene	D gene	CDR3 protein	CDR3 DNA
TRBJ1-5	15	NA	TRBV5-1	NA	CASSLNPGEDQPQHF	TGCGCCAGCAGCTTGAATCCAGGGGAAGATCAGCCCCAGCATTTT
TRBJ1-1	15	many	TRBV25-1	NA	CASRTMRGQNTEAFF	TGTGCCAGCAGGACGATGAGGGGTCAGAACACTGAAGCTTTCTTT
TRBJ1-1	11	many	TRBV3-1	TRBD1	CASARDREAFF	TGTGCCAGCGCCCGGGACAGGGAAGCTTTCTTT
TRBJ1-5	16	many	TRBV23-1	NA	CASMTKGVLSNQPQHF	TGCGCCAGCATGACGAAAGGGGTCTTAAGCAATCAGCCCCAGCATTTT
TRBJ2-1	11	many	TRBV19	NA	CASSIADEQFF	TGTGCCAGTAGTATAGCGGATGAGCAGTTCTTC
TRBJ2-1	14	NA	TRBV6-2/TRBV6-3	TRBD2	CASGPSGGYNEQFF	TGTGCCAGCGGTCCTAGCGGGGGTTACAATGAGCAGTTCTTC
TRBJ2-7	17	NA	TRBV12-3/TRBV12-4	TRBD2	CASSRTSGGLSSYEQYF	TGTGCCAGCAGCCGCACTAGCGGGGGTCTGAGCTCCTACGAGCAGTACTTC
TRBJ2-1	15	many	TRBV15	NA	CATSRPGLSYNEQFF	TGTGCCACCAGCCGCCCGGGGCTGTCTTACAATGAGCAGTTCTTC
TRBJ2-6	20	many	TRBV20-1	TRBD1	CSARIPPGQGTPTGANVLTF	TGCAGTGCTAGAATACCTCCGGGACAGGGGACCCCCACGGGGGCCAACGTCCTGACTTTC
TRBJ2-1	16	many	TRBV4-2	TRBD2	CASSPGLAGFDNEQFF	TGTGCCAGCAGCCCCGGACTAGCGGGGTTCGACAATGAGCAGTTCTTC
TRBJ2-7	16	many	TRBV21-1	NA	CASSKDWRTQPPEQYF	TGTGCCAGCAGCAAAGACTGGCGGACCCAACCCCCGGAGCAGTACTTC
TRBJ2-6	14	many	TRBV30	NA	CAWSEGSGANVLTF	TGTGCCTGGAGTGAAGGGTCTGGGGCCAACGTCCTGACTTTC
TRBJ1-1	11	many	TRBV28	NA	CASSLYTEAFF	TGTGCCAGCAGTTTATACACTGAAGCTTTCTTT
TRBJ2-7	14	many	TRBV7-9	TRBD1	CASNQQGKGNEQYF	TGTGCCAGCAACCAACAGGGGAAGGGGAACGAGCAGTACTTC
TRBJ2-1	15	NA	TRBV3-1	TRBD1	CASSQRQGASYEQFF	TGTGCCAGCAGCCAAAGACAGGGCGCCTCCTACGAGCAGTTCTTC
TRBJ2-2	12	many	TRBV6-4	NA	CASSEGRGELFF	TGTGCCAGCAGTGAGGGCCGCGGGGAGCTGTTTTTT
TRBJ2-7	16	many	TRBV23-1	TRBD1	CASSLWGYRGQYEQYF	TGCGCCAGCAGTCTATGGGGATACAGGGGGCAATACGAGCAGTACTTC
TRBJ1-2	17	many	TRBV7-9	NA	CASSLGAGRDQPGGYTF	TGTGCCAGCAGCTTAGGGGCGGGCAGGGATCAACCCGGTGGCTACACCTTC
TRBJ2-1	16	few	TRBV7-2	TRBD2	CASSPQERGGLNEQFF	TGTGCCAGCAGCCCCCAGGAGCGGGGGGGCCTCAATGAGCAGTTCTTC
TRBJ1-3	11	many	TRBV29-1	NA	CSGGTGNTIYF	TGCAGCGGCGGGACAGGAAACACCATATATTTT
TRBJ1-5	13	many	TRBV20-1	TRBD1	CSVATGYDQPQHF	TGCAGTGTCGCGACAGGGTATGATCAGCCCCAGCATTTT
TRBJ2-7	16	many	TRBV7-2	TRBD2	CASSLEPPSGAREQYF	TGTGCCAGCAGCTTAGAGCCGCCGAGCGGGGCCCGCGAGCAGTACTTC
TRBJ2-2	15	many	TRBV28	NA	CASSLETSLTGELFF	TGTGCCAGCAGTCTAGAGACTAGTTTGACCGGGGAGCTGTTTTTT
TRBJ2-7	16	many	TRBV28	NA	CASSLYGRTPGGEQYF	TGTGCCAGCAGTTTATATGGGAGGACCCCCGGAGGGGAGCAGTACTTC
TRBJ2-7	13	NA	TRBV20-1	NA	CSARETVDYEQYF	TGCAGTGCTAGAGAGACAGTTGACTACGAGCAGTACTTC
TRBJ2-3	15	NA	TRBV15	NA	CATSSRDTATDTQYF	TGTGCCACCAGCAGCCGGGACACCGCAACAGATACGCAGTATTTT
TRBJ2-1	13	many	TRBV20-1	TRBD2	CSAPQTSRNEQFF	TGCAGTGCTCCTCAGACTAGCCGGAATGAGCAGTTCTTC
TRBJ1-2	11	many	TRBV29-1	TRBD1	CSVTGEAGYTF	TGCAGCGTTACAGGGGAGGCTGGCTACACCTTC
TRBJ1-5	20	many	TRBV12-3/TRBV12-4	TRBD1	CASSLGLRDRGLAISQPQHF	TGTGCCAGCAGTTTAGGTCTCCGGGACAGGGGTTTGGCCATCAGTCAGCCCCAGCATTTT
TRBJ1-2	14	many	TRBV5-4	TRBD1	CASTSRTGSEGYTF	TGTGCCAGCACCTCCCGGACAGGGAGCGAAGGCTACACCTTC
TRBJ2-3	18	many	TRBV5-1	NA	CASSLASRASDSTDTQYF	TGCGCCAGCAGCTTGGCCAGCAGGGCTTCCGATAGCACAGATACGCAGTATTTT
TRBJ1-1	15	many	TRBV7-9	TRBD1	CASSLGTGFGTEAFF	TGTGCCAGCAGCTTAGGGACAGGGTTTGGCACTGAAGCTTTCTTT
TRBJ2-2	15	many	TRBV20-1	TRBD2	CSAKPSGRGTGELFF	TGCAGTGCTAAACCAAGCGGGAGAGGGACCGGGGAGCTGTTTTTT
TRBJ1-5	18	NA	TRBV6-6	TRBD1	CASSPRDRGHRRNQPQHF	TGTGCCAGCAGTCCCCGGGACAGGGGGCACCGTCGCAATCAGCCCCAGCATTTT
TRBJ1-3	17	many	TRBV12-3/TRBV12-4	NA	CASSSPGRTFSGNTIYF	TGTGCCAGCAGTTCCCCGGGACGGACCTTCTCTGGAAACACCATATATTTT
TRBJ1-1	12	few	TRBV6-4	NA	CASPRVNTEAFF	TGTGCCAGTCCTCGGGTGAACACTGAAGCTTTCTTT
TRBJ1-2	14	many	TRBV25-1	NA	CASSEYGFDYGYTF	TGTGCCAGCAGTGAATATGGATTTGACTATGGCTACACCTTC
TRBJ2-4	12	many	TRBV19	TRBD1	CASSSGTDIQYF	TGTGCCAGTAGTTCGGGGACAGACATTCAGTACTTC
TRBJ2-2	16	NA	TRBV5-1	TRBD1	CASSSYGTGKSAELFF	TGCGCCAGCAGCTCATACGGGACAGGGAAATCCGCGGAGCTGTTTTTT
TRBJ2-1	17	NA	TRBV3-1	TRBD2	CASSQDGAGAGGNEQFF	TGTGCCAGCAGCCAAGATGGAGCGGGGGCTGGCGGGAATGAGCAGTTCTTC
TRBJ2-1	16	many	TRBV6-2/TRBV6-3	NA	CASSELAGFSYNEQFF	TGTGCCAGCAGTGAACTTGCTGGCTTCTCCTACAATGAGCAGTTCTTC
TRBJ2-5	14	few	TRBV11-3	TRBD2	CASSDRLAGETQYF	TGTGCCAGCAGCGACCGACTAGCGGGAGAGACCCAGTACTTC
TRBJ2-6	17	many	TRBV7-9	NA	CASSPLGQASGANVLTF	TGTGCCAGCTCACCCTTAGGGCAGGCTTCTGGGGCCAACGTCCTGACTTTC
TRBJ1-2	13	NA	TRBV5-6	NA	CASREGGNYGYTF	TGTGCCAGCAGAGAGGGGGGGAACTATGGCTACACCTTC
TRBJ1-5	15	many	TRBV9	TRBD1	CASSVGQGDNQPQHF	TGTGCCAGCAGCGTAGGACAGGGAGACAATCAGCCCCAGCATTTT
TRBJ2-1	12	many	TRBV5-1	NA	CASSFQKGEQFF	TGCGCCAGCAGCTTTCAGAAGGGAGAGCAGTTCTTC
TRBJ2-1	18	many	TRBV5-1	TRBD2	CASSLAGLDLLSGNEQFF	TGCGCCAGCAGCTTGGCGGGACTAGACCTTCTTAGTGGCAATGAGCAGTTCTTC
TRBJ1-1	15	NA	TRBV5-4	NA	CASSHPGTIDTEAFF	TGTGCCAGCAGCCACCCGGGGACAATCGACACTGAAGCTTTCTTT
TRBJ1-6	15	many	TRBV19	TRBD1	CASSIKGGSNSPLHF	TGTGCCAGTAGTATCAAAGGGGGCTCTAATTCACCCCTCCACTTT
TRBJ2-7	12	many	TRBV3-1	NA	CASSSKGNEQYF	TGTGCCAGCAGCTCCAAGGGGAACGAGCAGTACTTC
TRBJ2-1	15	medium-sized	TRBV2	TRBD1	CASSGDRGTYNEQFF	TGTGCCAGCAGTGGTGACAGGGGGACCTACAATGAGCAGTTCTTC
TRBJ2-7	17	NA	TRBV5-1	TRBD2	CASSLGVAGGSSYEQYF	TGTGCCAGCAGCTTGGGGGTAGCGGGGGGTAGCTCCTACGAGCAGTACTTC
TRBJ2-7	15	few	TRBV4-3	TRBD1	CASSQVGGQAYEQYF	TGCGCCAGCAGCCAAGTGGGGGGACAGGCCTACGAGCAGTACTTC
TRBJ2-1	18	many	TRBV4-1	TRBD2	CASSQPSGLAGAGNEQFF	TGCGCCAGCAGCCAACCCTCCGGACTAGCGGGAGCTGGGAATGAGCAGTTCTTC
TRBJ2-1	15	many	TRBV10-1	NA	CASSEVGSPDNEQFF	TGCGCCAGCAGTGAGGTGGGGTCCCCGGACAATGAGCAGTTCTTC